Below, 2 T cell receptor beta chains from the same sample are listed, as sequenced in a study of T cell responses to AZD1222 COVID-19 vaccine. TCRdb's table, derived via immunoSEQ multiplex PCR, lists solely in-frame clones and lacks some. The sample contains roughly 96,000 clones, approximately 87% of which appear only once. The material was peripheral blood, obtained 28 days after the second AZD1222 dose. Source of these receptors: an adult who received the AZD1222 COVID-19 vaccine.

The rearrangement joins TRBV10-3 to TRBJ1-3, with 7 positions matching TRBD1. This CDR3 is built from 16 residues. Unmatched junction bases numbered 9, after V lost 5 bases and J lost 2 bases. Germline loops: CDR1 ENHRY, CDR2 SYGVKD. The CDR3 bases are TGTGCCATCAGTCGACCTACCGGGACAGCTGGAAACACCATATATTTT. Protein sequence: CAISRPTGTAGNTIYF.

This clone occurred once. This chain joins TRBV6-2 or TRBV6-3 and TRBJ2-5; tentative D call: TRBD2 (6 bases). Trimming cost V 4 bases and J 4 bases, with 22 bases left between them. The germline CDR1 and CDR2 sequences are MNHEY and SVGEGT. The CDR3 covers 17 residues. CDR3 sequence: CASSSPEEGPLRETQYF. CDR3 in DNA: TGTGCCAGCAGTTCCCCCGAGGAGGGCCCCCTAAGAGAGACCCAGTACTTC.